Below are 10 T cell receptor beta chains sequenced from a single sample in a study of identifying expanded T cells in peripheral blood. Produced via immunoSEQ multiplex PCR; TCRdb's table is partial and in-frame only. The sample holds some 95,000 clones, 75% to 90% seen once. The sequenced sample consisted of blood. The receptors derive from a person aged 18 to 75 in good health.

Here the CDR3 DNA reads TGTGCCAGCAGCAGGGACAGGGGCTGGCAGCCCCAGCATTTT. Amino acid sequence: CASSRDRGWQPQHF. The V gene is TRBV6-5, the J gene TRBJ1-5; 10 bases align to TRBD1. Germline CDR1 MNHEY, CDR2 SVGAGI. Trimming cost V 6 bases and J 7 bases; bases outside gene matches: 6. The length of the CDR3 is 14 residues.

V usage is TRBV16 and J usage is TRBJ1-5; the match to TRBD1 covers 9 bases. V lost 4 bases, J lost 5 bases, and 15 bases stayed unmatched. This CDR3 has 18 residues. Germline CDR1 reads KGHSY; CDR2 reads FQNENV. The CDR3 reads CASSRSGTGTGLYQPQHF. The CDR3 DNA reads TGTGCCAGCAGCCGATCCGGGACAGGGACGGGGTTGTATCAGCCCCAGCATTTT.

The genes are TRBV5-5 and TRBJ1-2, with a possible D match to TRBD1 (5 bases). The CDR3 spans 14 residues. Trimming removed 4 bases from V and 3 bases from J, with 13 bases in between. Looked up from germline, CDR1 is SGHKS and CDR2 is YYEKEE (reference sequence). The CDR3 nucleotides read TGTGCCAGCAGCCCGGGGGTGGGGTACTATGGCTACACCTTC. Amino acids: CASSPGVGYYGYTF.

V and J are TRBV7-2 and TRBJ1-1; no reliable D call. This CDR3 spans 13 amino acids. CDR1 is SGHTA, CDR2 FQGNSA, per germline. Trimming removed 3 bases at V and 4 bases at J, with 9 bases between. CDR3 in amino acids: CASSFTEGTEAFF. As DNA, the CDR3 is TGTGCCAGCAGCTTTACGGAAGGCACTGAAGCTTTCTTT.

This chain links TRBV7-2 with TRBJ1-5, with unresolved D. CDR3 length equals 13 residues. V was pared by 7 bases and J by 2 bases, with 9 bases between. Germline assignment: CDR1 SGHTA and CDR2 FQGNSA. CDR3 sequence (DNA): TGTGCCAGCACCTCTCAGGGCAATCAGCCCCAGCATTTT. As protein: CASTSQGNQPQHF.

This rearrangement joins TRBV5-1 to TRBJ1-2; 12 bases are shared with TRBD1. Germline lookup yields CDR1 SGHRS and CDR2 YFSETQ. The length of the CDR3 is 14 residues. Losses at the gene ends were 7 bases for V and 7 bases for J; bases not matched to a gene: 8. In DNA, the CDR3 is TGCGCCAGCCGAACCGGGACAGGGGGCGGTGGCTACACCTTC. This translates into CASRTGTGGGGYTF. Together with reference TRBV5-1 and TRBJ1-2, the CDR3 gives the full variable domain: KAGVTQTPRYLIKTRGQQVTLSCSPISGHRSVSWYQQTPGQGLQFLFEYFSETQRNKGNFPGRFSGRQFSNSRSEMNVSTLELGDSALYLCASRTGTGGGGYTFGSGTRLTVV.

The rearrangement links TRBV29-1 to TRBJ1-2; no clear D gene. The CDR3 runs to 15 residues. Trimming took off 6 bases at V and 8 bases at J, with 25 bases between the two ends. Per germline, CDR1 SQVTM and CDR2 ANQGSEA. CDR3 DNA sequence: TGCAGCGTCCATCGCTACTTATCCCGTTCTTTGGGCTACACCTTC. It translates to CSVHRYLSRSLGYTF.

The chain employs TRBV21-1 and TRBJ1-5; the table's D call, TRBD1, was not checked against the DNA. TRBV21-1 is designated a pseudogene. CDR3 size: 19 residues. The CDR3 loop is CASSTRVGTGFKGNQPQHF. CDR3 DNA sequence: TGTGCCAGCAGCACAAGGGTGGGGACAGGGTTTAAGGGCAATCAGCCCCAGCATTTT.

The CDR3 region has the DNA TGTGCCACCAGCAGACAAATAAATCAGCCCCAGCATTTT. Its translation: CATSRQINQPQHF. The rearrangement joins TRBV15 to TRBJ1-5; D is unclear. With 2 bases removed from V and 4 bases from J, the gap between germline ends came to 6 bases. CDR1 and CDR2 from the germline V gene are LNHNV and YYDKDF (reference sequence). The CDR3 runs 13 residues.

The chain uses TRBV20-1 and TRBJ1-2; no definite D call. CDR3 length: 11 residues. Germline-derived CDR1 and CDR2 are DFQATT and SNEGSKA (reference sequence). V lost 6 bases and J 8 bases, leaving 13 bases between the germline ends. CDR3 nucleotides: TGCAGTGCCGCGGCGCGCCGGGGCTACACCTTC. Its translation is CSAAARRGYTF.